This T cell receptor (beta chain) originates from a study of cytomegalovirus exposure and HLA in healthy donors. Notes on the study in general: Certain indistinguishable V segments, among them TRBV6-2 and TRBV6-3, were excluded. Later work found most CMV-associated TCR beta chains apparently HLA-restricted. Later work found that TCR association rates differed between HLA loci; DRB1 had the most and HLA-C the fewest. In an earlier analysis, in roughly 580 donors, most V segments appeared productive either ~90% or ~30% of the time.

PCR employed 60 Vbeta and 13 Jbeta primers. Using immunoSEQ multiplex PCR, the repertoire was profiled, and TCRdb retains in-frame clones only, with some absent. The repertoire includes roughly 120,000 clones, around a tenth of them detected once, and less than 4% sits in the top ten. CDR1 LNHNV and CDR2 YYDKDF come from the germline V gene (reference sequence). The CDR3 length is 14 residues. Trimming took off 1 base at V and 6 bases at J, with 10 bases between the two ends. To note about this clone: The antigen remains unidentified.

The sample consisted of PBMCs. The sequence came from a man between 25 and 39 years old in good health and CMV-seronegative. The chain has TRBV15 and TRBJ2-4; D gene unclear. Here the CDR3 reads CATSRGQDLNIQYF. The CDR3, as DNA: TGTGCCACCAGCAGAGGACAAGATCTAAACATTCAGTACTTC. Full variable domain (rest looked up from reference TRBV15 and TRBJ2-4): DAMVIQNPRYQVTQFGKPVTLSCSQTLNHNVMYWYQQKSSQAPKLLFHYYDKDFNNEADTPDNFQSRRPNTSFCFLDIRSPGLGDTAMYLCATSRGQDLNIQYFGAGTRLSVL.